Below, 26 T cell receptor beta chains from the same sample are listed, as sequenced in a study of CD8+CD57+ T cells in acquired aplastic anemia. For sequencing, patients were chosen who had shown expansion of CD8+CD57+ cells by flow cytometry. The template for TCR beta VDJ and CDR3 sequence profiling was genomic DNA. Via MiXCR, TCRdb re-called the reads, giving one row per CDR3 protein. The sample includes 210,000 or so distinct CDR3 sequences, around 50% of them seen just once. What was sequenced was sorted CD4+, CD8+, or CD8+CD57+ T cells (not recorded which) from PBMCs. Receptor source: a human donor with aplastic anemia.

This sequence joins TRBV2 and TRBJ1-1; 7 bases are a match to TRBD1. The germline CDR1 and CDR2 sequences are SNHLY and FYNNEI. There are 14 residues in the CDR3. After removal of 6 bases from V and 8 bases from J, the junction contained 12 bases not matched to a gene. Written as DNA, the CDR3 is TGTGCCAGCAGCGCCGGGACAGCCCCACTCGAAGCTTTCTTT. Residues: CASSAGTAPLEAFF.

The chain carries TRBV19 and TRBJ1-3; D gene ambiguous. The germline gives CDR1 LNHDA, CDR2 SQIVND (reference sequence). Trimming shortened V by 3 bases and J by 4 bases, and 13 bases separated the two germline ends. This CDR3 contains 15 residues. The CDR3 region has the DNA TGTGCCAGTAGTATCCGGCAGTCCGCCGGAAACACCATATATTTT. Translated, it gives CASSIRQSAGNTIYF.

This clonotype was detected a few times. This chain's CDR3 is CASSFLRGSYEQYF. In DNA, the CDR3 is TGTGCCAGCAGTTTTTTACGAGGGTCCTACGAGCAGTACTTC. The genes are TRBV12-3 or TRBV12-4 and TRBJ2-7; tentative D call: TRBD2 (5 bases). V dropped 3 bases and J dropped 1 base, with 10 bases sitting between them. There are 14 residues in the CDR3.

The chain recombines TRBV2 with TRBJ2-7, with 9 bases identical to TRBD2. Trimming took 6 bases from V and 5 from J; bases not matched to a gene: 11. The CDR3 has 15 residues. Germline CDR1 and CDR2: SNHLY and FYNNEI. Here the CDR3 reads CASSETSGTSHEQYF. The DNA of the CDR3 is TGTGCCAGCAGCGAAACGTCCGGGACTAGCCACGAGCAGTACTTC.

V gene TRBV19 combines with J gene TRBJ2-5, with D possibly being TRBD1 (6 bases). The CDR3 has 12 amino acids. V was cut by 6 bases and J by 7 bases, with 12 bases left in between. Germline loops: CDR1 LNHDA, CDR2 SQIVND (reference sequence). The CDR3 sequence is CASSPTGWTQYF. Here the CDR3 DNA reads TGTGCCAGTAGCCCGACAGGTTGGACCCAGTACTTC.

The rearrangement uses TRBV7-6 and TRBJ2-7, with 7 bases lining up with TRBD1. Looked up from germline, CDR1 is SGHVS and CDR2 is FNYEAQ. V was clipped by 2 bases and J by 3 bases; unmatched bases: 13. This CDR3 spans 17 amino acids. The CDR3 reads CASSLRIPGQRVYEQYF. The CDR3 coding sequence is TGTGCCAGCAGCTTACGGATCCCGGGACAGCGAGTCTACGAGCAGTACTTC. The full variable domain, in which reference TRBV7-6 and TRBJ2-7 provide the parts outside the CDR3, is GAGVSQSPRYKVTKRGQDVALRCDPISGHVSLYWYRQALGQGPEFLTYFNYEAQQDKSGLPNDRFSAERPEGSISTLTIQRTEQRDSAMYRCASSLRIPGQRVYEQYFGPGTRLTVT.

There are a few counts of this clonotype. V gene TRBV20-1 combines with J gene TRBJ2-5; D perhaps matches TRBD2 (6 bases). Trimming shortened V by 0 bases and J by 4 bases, and 12 bases separated the two germline ends. CDR3 length: 14 amino acids. Germline V gene lookup returns CDR1 DFQATT and CDR2 SNEGSKA (reference sequence). Here the CDR3 DNA reads TGCAGTGCTAGAGATGGCGGAGGGGCAGAGACCCAGTACTTC. Translation gives CSARDGGGAETQYF.

On this clonotype itself: A much larger clone sits a single nucleotide away, making a read error possible. The chain combines TRBV5-6 with TRBJ1-1; TRBD1 might be the D (6 bases). Trimming removed 5 bases at V and 1 base at J, with 15 bases between. CDR3 length equals 15 residues. The germline gives CDR1 SGHDT, CDR2 YYEEEE. CDR3: CASRRQVFSNTEAFF. The DNA of the CDR3 is TGTGCCAGCAGGCGACAGGTTTTCTCGAACACTGAAGCTTTCTTT. The whole variable domain, filled in from reference TRBV5-6 and TRBJ1-1, reads DAGVTQSPTHLIKTRGQQVTLRCSPKSGHDTVSWYQQALGQGPQFIFQYYEEEERQRGNFPDRFSGHQFPNYSSELNVNALLLGDSALYLCASRRQVFSNTEAFFGQGTRLTVV.

This clonotype was detected ten times or more. The CDR3 nucleotides read TGTGCCAGCAGGCAGGGTTACACTGAAGCTTTCTTT. Translating it yields CASRQGYTEAFF. The rearrangement joins TRBV6-1 to TRBJ1-1; maybe TRBD1 (5 bases). CDR1 is MNHNS, CDR2 SASEGT, per germline. The CDR3 has 12 residues. Trimming left V 6 bases short and J 3 bases short, with 8 bases between.

J is TRBJ2-7 and V is TRBV14; TRBD2 might be the D (6 bases). The germline V gene has CDR1 SGHDN and CDR2 FVKESK. The V end was cut by 5 bases, the J end by 5 bases, with 13 bases between. There are 13 residues in the CDR3. Written as DNA, the CDR3 is TGTGCCAGCAGCGTAGAGCGGGCCGACGAGCAGTACTTC. Amino acid sequence: CASSVERADEQYF.

This rearrangement joins TRBV5-1 to TRBJ2-3, with TRBD1 matching 12 bases. This CDR3 has 16 residues. The germline V gene has CDR1 SGHRS and CDR2 YFSETQ. V trimming: 0 bases; J trimming: 5 bases; junction bases outside the gene matches: 4. Here the CDR3 reads CASSLGDRGQGDTQYF. The CDR3, as DNA: TGCGCCAGCAGCTTGGGGGACAGGGGGCAGGGAGATACGCAGTATTTT.

This clonotype has ten or more counts. The rearrangement joins TRBV2 to TRBJ2-3; 10 bases map to TRBD2. The germline V gene encodes CDR1 SNHLY and CDR2 FYNNEI. The CDR3 sequence is 17 residues long. With V trimmed by 7 bases and J by 4 bases, 14 bases remained unmatched. The CDR3 sequence: CASMGLSGGRNSDTQYF. The CDR3 nucleotides are TGTGCCAGCATGGGTCTTAGCGGGGGGCGGAACTCAGATACGCAGTATTTT.

At least ten counts were recorded for this clonotype. This chain uses TRBV19 with TRBJ1-1; D is undetermined. V was cut by 3 bases and J by 4 bases, with 18 bases left in between. The CDR3 totals 16 residues. Germline lookup yields CDR1 LNHDA and CDR2 SQIVND (reference sequence). This CDR3 reads CASSIVRVRGSTEAFF. In nucleotides, the CDR3 is TGTGCCAGTAGTATCGTTCGTGTAAGAGGCAGCACTGAAGCTTTCTTT.

The chain recombines TRBV7-2 with TRBJ1-2; D remains unclear. Germline-derived CDR1 and CDR2 are SGHTA and FQGNSA. V was pared by 4 bases and J by 10 bases, with 16 bases between. This CDR3 is 13 amino acids long. The CDR3 region is CASSSPPLFAYTF. Here the CDR3 DNA reads TGTGCCAGCAGCTCCCCGCCACTTTTTGCCTACACCTTC.

This rearrangement joins TRBV7-9 to TRBJ2-2; D ambiguous. CDR1 and CDR2 from the germline V gene are SEHNR and FQNEAQ (reference sequence). Trimming shortened V by 5 bases and J by 7 bases, and 5 bases separated the two germline ends. The CDR3 extends over 11 amino acids. CDR3 amino acids: CASSHSGELFF. In DNA form, the CDR3 reads TGTGCCAGCAGCCATAGCGGGGAGCTGTTTTTT.

In this sample, this clonotype turned up once. The chain couples TRBV11-3 to TRBJ2-4; the match to TRBD2 covers 7 bases. The CDR3 spans 15 residues. Germline V gene lookup returns CDR1 SGHNT and CDR2 YENEEA. Unmatched junction bases numbered 8, after V lost 3 bases and J lost 6 bases. CDR3 coding DNA: TGTGCCAGCAGCTTGTCAGTCGGGGGGAGAAACATTCAGTACTTC. Translating gives CASSLSVGGRNIQYF. The full variable domain, rest sourced from reference TRBV11-3 and TRBJ2-4, is EAGVVQSPRYKIIEKKQPVAFWCNPISGHNTLYWYLQNLGQGPELLIRYENEEAVDDSQLPKDRFSAERLKGVDSTLKIQPAELGDSAVYLCASSLSVGGRNIQYFGAGTRLSVL.

This clonotype was observed many times. The J gene is TRBJ2-1, the V gene TRBV20-1, with TRBD1 identical over 10 bases. CDR1 and CDR2 (germline): DFQATT, SNEGSKA (reference sequence). This CDR3 contains 15 residues. V was pared by 4 bases and J by 1 base, with 4 bases of the junction left unmatched. The CDR3 region is CSANPGQGSYNEQFF. The CDR3 DNA is TGCAGTGCTAACCCGGGACAGGGGTCCTACAATGAGCAGTTCTTC.

This clonotype was detected once. The CDR3 reads CASSSPKDSPLHF. CDR3 DNA sequence: TGTGCCAGCAGCTCTCCAAAGGATTCACCCCTCCACTTT. This chain connects TRBV7-8 to TRBJ1-6; D is unresolved. Germline values: CDR1 SGHVS, CDR2 FQNEAQ. The V and J ends lost 4 bases and 8 bases respectively, with 9 bases between them. CDR3 length equals 13 residues.

Concerning this clonotype: A much bigger clone sits one base away, suggesting this may be a read error. The CDR3 carries no conserved terminal phenylalanine or tryptophan, so it likely arises from a read error. The chain uses TRBV5-4 and TRBJ2-7; maybe TRBD1 (6 bases). Trimming removed 0 bases from V and 3 bases from J, with 7 bases in between. CDR1 and CDR2 from the germline V gene are SGHNT and YYREEE (reference sequence). This CDR3 is built from 13 residues. The CDR3 coding sequence is TGTGCCAGCAGCTTGGAACAGGGCTACGAGCAGTACTCC. It translates to CASSLEQGYEQYS.

This clonotype was detected many times. This sequence joins TRBV20-1 and TRBJ2-2, with TRBD1 identical over 7 bases. J lost 0 bases, V lost 3 bases, and 4 bases had no gene match. There are 15 residues in the CDR3. In germline, CDR1 is DFQATT, CDR2 SNEGSKA (reference sequence). The CDR3 bases are TGCAGTGCTAGGGGACAGTTAGCGAACACCGGGGAGCTGTTTTTT. Amino acids: CSARGQLANTGELFF.

The rearrangement links TRBV15 to TRBJ2-3; 8 nucleotides agree with TRBD2. Trimming took 1 base from V and 13 from J; bases not matched to a gene: 10. CDR1 and CDR2 from the germline V gene are LNHNV and YYDKDF (reference sequence). The CDR3 has 14 amino acids. CDR3 sequence: CATSRVAGRALEYF. The CDR3 DNA follows: TGTGCCACCAGCAGAGTAGCGGGGAGGGCCCTGGAGTATTTT.

This chain uses TRBV12-3 or TRBV12-4 with TRBJ1-6; D may be TRBD1 (6 bases). The CDR3 runs 14 residues. The V end was cut by 8 bases, the J end by 7 bases, with 15 bases between. The CDR3 nucleotides are TGTGCCAGCTCCGGGGGGCGTGGGAATTCACCCCTCCACTTT. Its translation is CASSGGRGNSPLHF.

This clonotype has ten or more counts. The J gene is TRBJ2-6, the V gene TRBV19; no definite D call. There are 14 residues in the CDR3. The germline V gene has CDR1 LNHDA and CDR2 SQIVND (reference sequence). The V end was cut by 7 bases, the J end by 0 bases, with 7 bases between. The chain's CDR3 is CASMSFSGANVLTF. The CDR3 DNA is TGTGCCAGTATGTCGTTCTCTGGGGCCAACGTCCTGACTTTC.

Concerning this clonotype: This may arise from a read error, as a much more abundant clone is one base away. This chain connects TRBV7-9 to TRBJ2-2; D may be TRBD1 (6 bases). The CDR3 has 15 residues. Per the germline V gene, CDR1 is SEHNR and CDR2 is FQNEAQ (reference sequence). The CDR3 here is CASSDRQVSTGEPFF. The CDR3 DNA sequence: TGTGCCAGCAGTGACCGACAGGTTTCCACCGGGGAGCCGTTTTTT.

A remark on this clonotype: At one end, the junction sequence differs from germline, possibly due to a read error. The chain uses TRBV10-3 and TRBJ1-1; tentative D call: TRBD1 (5 bases). CDR3 length: 13 residues. Germline lookup yields CDR1 ENHRY and CDR2 SYGVKD. CDR3: CASSESRDTEAFF. DNA of the CDR3: TGTGCCAGCAGTGAAAGCAGGGACACTGAAGCTTTCTTT.

This chain joins TRBV14 and TRBJ1-5; D gene uncertain. CDR3 length: 11 amino acids. The V and J ends lost 6 bases and 4 bases respectively, with 4 bases between them. Germline CDR1 is SGHDN and CDR2 is FVKESK. The CDR3 DNA follows: TGTGCCAGCAGGGGGAATCAGCCCCAGCATTTT. Its protein is CASRGNQPQHF.